This TCR beta chain was identified in a study of blood T cell repertoires in COVID-19. At the level of the study: Some COVID-19 samples were acute and others convalescent; all came from the United States, Italy and Spain. The cDNA or gDNA used as material had been derived from T cells, B-cell-depleted T cells, or PBMCs.

In the study's own analysis: Estimation of nucleated cell counts relied on the amplification of reference gene primers. The repertoire was sequenced with immunoSEQ multiplex PCR; TCRdb's copy has only in-frame clones and lacks some. For V, J and clone size, that table is used; D and trimming come from the DNA. The sample has under 200,000 clones, about 85% seen once. Germline-derived CDR1 and CDR2 are SGHAT and FQNNGV. V lost 4 bases to trimming and J lost 5 bases, with 4 bases between them. The CDR3 contains 11 residues. This sequence originates from a woman aged 80 or over with acute or convalescent COVID-19. This chain links TRBV11-2 with TRBJ2-3; no reliable D call. The sample comprised peripheral blood. Here the CDR3 DNA reads TGTGCCAGCAGCTATCGAGATACGCAGTATTTT. It encodes CASSYRDTQYF.